One and the same sample provided the 9 T cell receptor beta chains below, sequenced in a study of T-cell reconstitution after alpha-beta-depleted transplantation in children. This sample's TCRbeta library carried unique molecular identifier barcodes. Each CDR3 protein gets one entry after TCRdb re-called the PCR reads with MiXCR. The profile shows some 590,000 distinct CDR3 sequences, about 10% of them singletons. This specimen consisted of PBMCs from the stem cell graft donor, obtained from the stem cell graft. These receptor sequences come from a human donor who donated a stem cell graft to a child with acute myeloid leukemia.

This clonotype has just a few counts. The CDR3 protein is CASSLPRGQGGNEQYF. The CDR3 nucleotides read TGTGCCAGCAGCCTACCTCGGGGACAGGGGGGGAACGAGCAGTACTTC. The rearrangement joins TRBV28 to TRBJ2-7; 11 bases align to TRBD1. V dropped 6 bases and J dropped 5; count of bases not matched to a gene: 12. From germline, CDR1 is MDHEN and CDR2 SYDVKM. This CDR3 spans 16 amino acids.

This sequence joins TRBV5-1 and TRBJ2-1; 11 positions match TRBD1. The CDR3 has 15 amino acids. Germline assignment: CDR1 SGHRS and CDR2 YFSETQ. With 4 bases clipped from V and 7 bases from J, the junction kept 7 bases outside the gene matches. CDR3 nucleotides: TGCGCCAGCAGCGTCACCGGGACAGGGGGAAATGAGCAGTTCTTC. The encoded protein is CASSVTGTGGNEQFF.

This clonotype was counted between two and nine times. The chain uses TRBV7-2 and TRBJ2-7; a possible D gene is TRBD2 (5 bases). The CDR3 has 14 amino acids. Trimming removed 5 bases at V and 1 base at J, with 12 bases between. Germline V gene data show CDR1 as SGHTA and CDR2 as FQGNSA. CDR3 coding DNA: TGTGCCAGCAGCCTTAAAGCGGAATCCTACGAGCAGTACTTC. It specifies CASSLKAESYEQYF.

The sample holds a few counts of this clonotype. J is TRBJ2-7 and V is TRBV3-1; tentative D call: TRBD2 (6 bases). CDR3 size: 15 residues. Trimming stripped 4 bases from V and 5 bases from J, with 18 bases between. The germline V gene has CDR1 LGHDT and CDR2 YNNKEL (reference sequence). The CDR3 DNA sequence: TGTGCCAGCAGCCCTTGGCGGGAAGGACAAAACGAGCAGTACTTC. Translating it yields CASSPWREGQNEQYF.

The gene calls are TRBV10-3 and TRBJ1-2; 8 bases line up with TRBD1. V dropped 3 bases and J dropped 7; count of bases not matched to a gene: 7. The CDR3 consists of 14 residues. CDR1 ENHRY and CDR2 SYGVKD come from the germline V gene. The CDR3 nucleotides are TGTGCCATCAGTGAATCCAGACAGGGGTTTGGCTACACCTTC. This encodes CAISESRQGFGYTF.

This clonotype has just a few counts. The rearrangement uses TRBV29-1 and TRBJ2-3; D unresolved. The CDR3 runs 12 residues. V shed 5 bases and J shed 5 bases, with 11 bases lying between them. Looked up from germline, CDR1 is SQVTM and CDR2 is ANQGSEA. Here the CDR3 DNA reads TGCAGCGTTATAAGTCTCGTAGATACGCAGTATTTT. This encodes CSVISLVDTQYF.

V gene TRBV25-1 combines with J gene TRBJ2-1, with D possibly TRBD2 on 6 matching bases. The V end lost 4 bases, the J end lost 1 base, and 11 bases lay between the germline ends. Germline-derived CDR1 and CDR2 are MGHDK and SYGVNS. The length of the CDR3 is 15 residues. This CDR3 reads CASSGLAISYNEQFF. The CDR3 region has the DNA TGTGCCAGCAGTGGGCTAGCGATATCCTACAATGAGCAGTTCTTC.

In its sample, this clonotype was seen a few times. V gene TRBV29-1 combines with J gene TRBJ2-1, with 8 nucleotides matching TRBD2. The CDR3 consists of 17 residues. CDR1 is SQVTM, CDR2 ANQGSEA, per germline. The junction had 13 bases not matched to a gene; V was cut back by 6 bases and J by 0 bases. The CDR3 loop reads CSVGGAGWAGSYNEQFF. Here the CDR3 DNA reads TGCAGCGTCGGGGGGGCAGGGTGGGCTGGCTCCTACAATGAGCAGTTCTTC.

There are many counts of this clonotype. This chain connects TRBV3-1 to TRBJ2-1, with unresolved D. In germline, CDR1 is LGHDT, CDR2 YNNKEL (reference sequence). V lost 1 base to trimming and J lost 1 base, with 5 bases between them. The CDR3 has 14 residues. The DNA of the CDR3 is TGTGCCAGCAGCCAAGTGGGATCCTACAATGAGCAGTTCTTC. Protein: CASSQVGSYNEQFF.